This TCR beta chain is drawn from a study of identical twins (TCRdb year 2016). For the study in its entirety: The study deep-sequenced TCR alpha and beta repertoires from monozygotic twins, unrelated adults of various ages and cord blood to test whether fetal clonotypes persist. To rule out contamination, the twin experiments were replicated at different times with different library preparation protocols. Paper-wide results and their limitations: In beta out-of-frame sequences, excess twin sharing was weaker, because having fewer shared sequences lowered the signal-to-noise ratio. Because the same donors could not be followed over many years, the conclusions depended on cross-sectional statistical analysis. Invariant T cells such as MAIT and iNKT could partly confound zero-insertion analyses, although diverse VJ usage argued against such confounding for most clonotypes. Compared with coincidental sharing between unrelated individuals, out-of-frame TCR alpha sequences shared between twins showed an excess of sequences with low generation probability. Fewer insertions were carried by abundant cord blood beta clonotypes, a similar but weaker trend appeared in young adult naive repertoires, and no such trend appeared in memory repertoires. In monozygotic twins, out-of-frame TCR alpha sharing was systematically underestimated by recombination models, although the models agreed with sharing between unrelated individuals.

The sample holds a few counts of this clonotype. Which antigen it targets is not known. One base away there is no much larger clone; base qualities are not given. The CDR3 sequence holds 18 residues, the cysteine and phenylalanine included. Only CDR3 DNA remains: 54 bases, in frame from the first base. The V end gives up 2 bases and the J end 0 bases, leaving 6 bases in the junction not matched to a gene. Via the germline V gene, CDR1 is KGHSH and CDR2 LQKENI. The library was prepared using 5' RACE. Reads for this sample came from an Illumina HiSeq 2000. A universal primer binding site was added through template switching, and the final cDNA carried a unique molecular identifier so that TCR cDNA molecules could be counted accurately. First-strand cDNA for TCR alpha and beta chains was synthesized from specific primers in the conserved constant-segment region. To control for contamination, each cDNA library was double barcoded with a SMART-Mk sample barcode plus Illumina barcodes. TruSeq adapter sequences, together with Illumina sample barcodes, were added in two successive PCR steps. Sequencing of the TCR alpha and beta cDNA libraries was done on the Illumina HiSeq platform using custom primers. Per the source publication's procedure: Unique molecular identifiers were extracted from raw reads with MiGEC, and CDR3 positions were determined with MiXCR. For each individual, recombination models were inferred using an EM algorithm with the repgenHMM and IGoR tools. Shared clonotypes were analyzed with the tcR package in R, and sharing was normalized by the product of cloneset sizes. To study raw recombination without the effects of thymic and clonal selection, out-of-frame nonproductive sequences were analyzed. In-frame beta chains were kept once TCRdb had trimmed the public reads at Q25 with fastp and called clones with MiXCR. Each entry is one CDR3 protein sequence, shown with its most common DNA and genes. The V and J calls shown here were made by TCRdb, not taken from the authors' results. The sample table shows under 300,000 distinct CDR3 sequences, and roughly 7.1% are seen once. Less than 15% of the sample is held by the ten biggest clonotypes.

Only healthy Caucasian donors were included. The twin cohort consisted of three pairs of female monozygotic twins, all aged 18 to 29 years. CD4+ and CD8+ T cell populations were isolated with positive isolation kits from Invitrogen. These same data were also listed under a study on T cells expressing NK-cell markers. The second study, in turn, reports: In sorted CD3+CD56+NKG2C+, CD3+CD56+NKG2C- and CD3+CD56-NKG2C+ T-cell subsets from several donors, TCR beta-chain repertoires were profiled. Of the eight sequenced donors, seven were found to be HCMV-seropositive and one was found to be HCMV-seronegative. To restrict sorting to alphabetaTCR-expressing T cells, an anti-gammadeltaTCR antibody was added in several experiments. In several donors, the dominant CD3+CD56+NKG2C+ clonotypes were found to rank among the top 10 CD8+ clonotypes and to make up about 1.0-8% of CD8+ T cells. Those dominant clonotypes were again the most abundant among CD3+CD56-NKG2C+ cells in a handful of donors, at about 25-60.1%. Whether the expanded NKG2C-expressing T cell clones were specific for HCMV antigens remained unclear. All eight donors whose samples were sequenced were randomly selected healthy volunteers, three of them men and five women. A commercial ELISA kit detecting HCMV-specific IgG in serum was used to determine HCMV serostatus. MIGEC handled demultiplexing of the reads and grouping by UMI, while MiTCR was used to assemble and quantify clonotypes. To exclude erroneous sequences, only TCR cDNA sequences supported by at least two reads were retained. The tcR package was used for downstream repertoire analysis, and clonotypes were matched across fractions by CDR3 nucleotide sequence plus V segment. Antigen specificity was annotated against VDJdb with VDJmatch, allowing one amino acid substitution in CDR3.

The receptor chain draws on TRBV18 and TRBJ2-3; TRBD2 matches 12 bases in the middle. The TCR sequence derives from a woman under 30 in good health. Sequencing was carried out using CD8+ T cells sorted from blood. DNA sequence: TGTGCCAGCTCACCAGGCCCTAGCGGGGGGGAAAGCACAGATACGCAGTATTTT. This encodes CASSPGPSGGESTDTQYF.